The 8 T cell receptor beta chains in this list originate from one sample, sequenced in a study of shared clonotypes between healthy human individuals. Libraries were prepared by immunoSEQ multiplex PCR; TCRdb keeps only in-frame clonotypes and omits some of them. The sample consists of 1.4 million to 1.5 million clones, roughly 96% of them appearing once. The material sequenced was naive CD4+ T cells sorted from blood. Subset of the sample: CD45RA+ positively selected. The receptors were gathered from a man between 25 and 39 years old in good health.

The J gene is TRBJ2-1, the V gene TRBV7-2; D uncertain. Germline CDR1 reads SGHTA; CDR2 reads FQGNSA. The CDR3 loop spans 13 amino acids. V gave up 5 bases and J gave up 0 bases, with 5 bases separating them. The CDR3 sequence is CASSPDSYNEQFF. The DNA for the CDR3 is TGTGCCAGCAGCCCGGACTCCTACAATGAGCAGTTCTTC.

Remarks on this clone: Different DNA sequences within this sample yield the same CDR3. This chain connects TRBV5-1 to TRBJ2-6; D is tentatively TRBD1 or TRBD2 (6 bases each). Between the trimmed V and J ends, which lost 2 bases and 4 bases, there was a span of 10 bases. CDR3 length: 15 residues. The germline gives CDR1 SGHRS, CDR2 YFSETQ. In DNA form, the CDR3 reads TGCGCCAGCAGCTTAGGGGGACTCGGGGCCAACGTCCTGACTTTC. This gives the protein CASSLGGLGANVLTF.

The chain has TRBV15 and TRBJ2-6; D gene ambiguous. The germline CDR1 and CDR2 sequences are LNHNV and YYDKDF (reference sequence). CDR3 length: 16 amino acids. V lost 0 bases, J lost 0 bases, and 6 bases lay in between. CDR3 sequence: CATSRDESSGANVLTF. The CDR3 coding sequence is TGTGCCACCAGCAGAGATGAAAGCTCTGGGGCCAACGTCCTGACTTTC.

This chain uses TRBV6-1 with TRBJ1-5; no firm D call. Trimming left V 1 base short and J 9 bases short, with 7 bases between. The CDR3 length is 12 residues. Germline lookup yields CDR1 MNHNS and CDR2 SASEGT. The CDR3 region is CASSEESGPQHF. The CDR3 nucleotides read TGTGCCAGCAGTGAAGAGTCCGGGCCCCAGCATTTT.

This chain joins TRBV5-6 and TRBJ1-1; TRBD1 matches at 7 bases. The J segment lost 0 bases and the V segment lost 4 bases, leaving 9 bases of the junction unmatched. Germline CDR1 is SGHDT and CDR2 is YYEEEE. CDR3 length: 16 amino acids. This CDR3 is CASSTHRGAMNTEAFF. The CDR3 DNA sequence: TGTGCCAGCAGCACCCACAGGGGCGCCATGAACACTGAAGCTTTCTTT.

The chain recombines TRBV5-1 with TRBJ2-1; TRBD2 matches 9 bases. The CDR3 loop spans 17 amino acids. Germline CDR1 reads SGHRS; CDR2 reads YFSETQ. V dropped 3 bases and J dropped 4; count of bases not matched to a gene: 11. The CDR3 is CASSSLIAGAGYNEQFF. CDR3 DNA: TGCGCCAGCAGCTCACTTATAGCGGGAGCGGGATACAATGAGCAGTTCTTC. The variable domain in full, completed from reference TRBV5-1 and TRBJ2-1, reads KAGVTQTPRYLIKTRGQQVTLSCSPISGHRSVSWYQQTPGQGLQFLFEYFSETQRNKGNFPGRFSGRQFSNSRSEMNVSTLELGDSALYLCASSSLIAGAGYNEQFFGPGTRLTVL.

This clone was observed once. This rearrangement joins TRBV25-1 to TRBJ1-4, with 7 bases aligning to TRBD1. The junction had 9 bases not matched to a gene; V was cut back by 3 bases and J by 8 bases. This CDR3 has 15 amino acids. CDR1 MGHDK and CDR2 SYGVNS come from the germline V gene. The CDR3 nucleotides read TGTGCCAGCAGTGACAGGGGGACAAAGTTCGAAAAACTGTTTTTT. Protein product: CASSDRGTKFEKLFF. Together with reference TRBV25-1 and TRBJ1-4, the CDR3 gives the full variable domain: EADIYQTPRYLVIGTGKKITLECSQTMGHDKMYWYQQDPGMELHLIHYSYGVNSTEKGDLSSESTVSRIRTEHFPLTLESARPSHTSQYLCASSDRGTKFEKLFFGSGTQLSVL.

J is TRBJ2-7 and V is TRBV6-5; D is possibly TRBD1 (5 bases). From germline, CDR1 is MNHEY and CDR2 SVGAGI. This CDR3 has 13 amino acids. V was cut by 2 bases and J by 6 bases, with 11 bases left in between. CDR3 in DNA: TGTGCCAGCAGTTACCAGGGAACAAGCGAGCAGTACTTC. Its translation: CASSYQGTSEQYF.